This TCR beta chain stems from a study of TIL therapy for anti-PD-1-resistant metastatic lung cancer. Time point reported: pre-treatment sample, taken before nivolumab and TIL therapy. The CDR3 loop spans 11 amino acids. After removal of 6 bases from V and 6 bases from J, the junction contained 1 base not matched to a gene. Germline-derived CDR1 and CDR2 are SQVTM and ANQGSEA. Sequencing used immunoSEQ v3. TCRdb's copy holds only in-frame clones and misses some; the assay was immunoSEQ multiplex PCR. The sample shows tens of thousands of clones, about 69% of them seen only once. The chain combines TRBV29-1 with TRBJ2-1, with 8 bases matching TRBD1. The source is a person aged 25 to 80 with non-small cell lung cancer. The specimen was blood, collected at baseline. The CDR3 DNA sequence: TGCAGCGTGACAGGGGTCAATGAGCAGTTCTTC. Its protein product is CSVTGVNEQFF.